This T cell receptor beta chain was documented in a study of early stage breast cancer tumors (dated by TCRdb to about 2017). Context from the whole study: Of the roughly 17 invasive breast tumors, about a dozen were found to be estrogen receptor-positive, progesterone receptor-positive and HER2-negative. Of the approximately twelve ER+/PR+/HER2- tumors, eight were classified as invasive ductal carcinomas and four as invasive lobular carcinomas. The average read coverage per sample was around 10-fold. Across all samples, more than 2.5 million templates representing about 1 million unique clonotypes were detected. On the study overall, not on this receptor specifically: Repertoires from blood and normal breast were more alike than repertoires from blood and tumor, and in about 85% of the 16 patients, comparing each tissue with blood separated tumor from normal. Bulk genomic DNA sequencing of unsorted cells missed chain pairing and functional markers such as CD4, CD8 and FOXP3. Analysis by tumor subtype was prevented by the small cohort size. Tumors showed around 2.7-fold higher T cell density and higher clonality than adjacent normal breast tissue. Enriched TCRB sequences shared across patients were mostly commonly generated sequences, unlikely to play an important role in the tumor microenvironment.

Every sample was amplified as two independent genomic DNA replicates, using roughly 0.5 ug for blood and roughly 1.6 ug for tumor or normal breast. Following the manufacturer's instructions, the ImmunoSeq Intro kit was used to carry out TCRB sequencing on genomic DNA. Multiplex PCR was run for roughly 30 cycles using proprietary primers and spike-in control sequences for absolute quantification. An 87-bp fragment spanning the CDR3 and flanking V and J genes was sequenced with single-end 150-bp reads. Each lane of an Illumina MiSeq running version 3.0 chemistry carried seven multiplexed samples, with two replicates apiece. Under the source paper's analysis protocol: Raw data were processed by the vendor's proprietary pipeline, with both replicates merged into one result per sample. Clonotypes were defined as productive rearrangements sharing the V-gene family, CDR3 amino acid sequence and J-gene segment. Clonality was computed as 1 minus the normalized Shannon entropy (Pielou evenness) of TCRB abundances. To estimate T cell density, the total number of templates was divided by the input cell count, which was inferred from how much DNA went in. Total repertoire diversity and clonality were estimated with Recon using default parameters. A clonotype counted as tumor-enriched if its abundance in tumor exceeded 0.1% and was at least 32-fold higher than its abundance in normal breast. What TCRdb holds here is the immuneACCESS table cut down to in-frame rearrangements. Part of the clones is not present; checked against another copy, under half of the missing clones reflect an unresolved V gene, and the others are unexplained. D and trimming come from the DNA, and the V and J calls and clone size come from that table. The sample table records about 58,000 clones; about 83% of these occur just once. The ten largest clones take up 3% to 3.5% of the sample.

The study profiled bulk TCR beta-chain repertoires in matched peripheral blood, tumor and adjacent normal breast tissue taken from around 15 patients with early-stage breast cancer. Before surgery, roughly 4.5-10 mL of whole blood was collected into EDTA tubes and then processed within 2 hours. Peripheral blood mononuclear cells were isolated by Ficoll-Paque centrifugation in SepMate-50 tubes. For storage in liquid nitrogen, PBMCs were cryopreserved as aliquots of about 1.9 to 4 million cells in approximately 90% FBS with about 10% DMSO. The Qiagen AllPrep DNA/RNA Mini kit was used to extract genomic DNA. For this clone: The antigen it recognizes is unknown. No clone much larger than this one lies a single base away; base qualities are absent.

Looking up the germline V gene (reference sequence) yields CDR1 SGHNT and CDR2 YYREEE. V was cut back by 1 base and J by 3 bases, leaving a gap of 8 bases between them. From its cysteine to its phenylalanine, the CDR3 spans 14 amino acids. Kept here is only the CDR3 DNA, which spans 42 bases and is read in frame from base 1. Sequencing used blood. The chain employs TRBV5-4 and TRBJ2-1, with the D gene too uncertain to name. The sequence was collected from a person in their twenties or thirties with breast cancer. The CDR3 protein is CASSLLTDYNEQFF. The nucleotide sequence is given as TGTGCCAGCAGCTTGTTAACTGACTACAATGAGCAGTTCTTC.